The sequence of this T cell receptor beta chain was determined in a study of blood T cell repertoires in COVID-19. Study as a whole: From T cells, B-cell-depleted T cells, or PBMCs came the material, which was cDNA or gDNA.

V was clipped by 0 bases and J by 0 bases, with 12 bases between them. Per germline, CDR1 GTSNPN and CDR2 SVGIG (reference sequence). The CDR3 extends over 15 amino acids. In the original processing: It was from reference gene primer amplification that nucleated cell counts were estimated. Here immunoSEQ multiplex PCR was the method, and the copy in TCRdb shows in-frame clones only, minus some. That table furnishes V, J and clone size, whereas the DNA furnished D and trimming. This sample has some 150,000 clones, with about 91% found just once. The chain uses TRBV30 and TRBJ2-7; unclear D gene. The sample was peripheral blood. The TCR was taken from a woman in her 50s with acute or convalescent COVID-19. The chain's CDR3 is CAWSVPGPPSYEQYF. The CDR3 bases are TGTGCCTGGAGTGTACCGGGTCCCCCCTCCTACGAGCAGTACTTC.